Listed below are T cell receptor beta chains from one sample, sequenced in a study of blood T cell repertoires in COVID-19. Assay used: immunoSEQ multiplex PCR; TCRdb lists only in-frame clones, some missing. This table has about 190,000 clones, 76% appearing once. Sequencing was carried out using PBMCs or T cells enriched from blood (not recorded which). The receptors were gathered from a woman aged 45-65 years with acute COVID-19. Both conserved end residues are trimmed from each CDR3.

V	J	CDR3
TRBV29-1	TRBJ1-3	SVTRQGARSGNTIY
TRBV10-3	TRBJ1-1	AISGGPGDTEAF
TRBV7-9	TRBJ2-3	ASSGRTGDTQY
TRBV7-9	TRBJ1-6	ASSSVGTPTTYNSPLH
TRBV6-5	TRBJ1-5	ASTTGGDQPQH
TRBV5-5	TRBJ2-2	ASSVGTGELF
TRBV23-1	TRBJ1-3	ASSQSFRARNTIY
TRBV4-1	TRBJ2-1	ASSPIGSPGNEQF
TRBV5-1	TRBJ1-1	ASSPGGLTNTEAF
TRBV5-5	TRBJ2-6	ASSLYLTAGANVLT
TRBV4-1	TRBJ1-4	ASSQAPTGGSEKLF
TRBV6-1	TRBJ1-2	ASSEQSNGYT
TRBV20-1	TRBJ2-2	SALGPGELF
TRBV28	TRBJ1-5	ASSTGSGGNQPQH
TRBV19	TRBJ2-2	ASSITSGGPGELF
TRBV11-2	TRBJ1-1	ASSLGFGGVNTEAF
TRBV5-5	TRBJ1-4	ASSLTDSYNEKLF